Following are 28 T cell receptor beta chains from one sample sequenced in a study of fetal regulatory T cell absence and autoimmunity. TCRdb's copy holds only in-frame clones and misses some; the assay was immunoSEQ multiplex PCR. The sample consists of 45,000 to 50,000 clones, about 86% of them appearing once. The sample comprised cord blood. These receptors were taken from a newborn boy with IPEX syndrome.

The chain uses TRBV7-8 and TRBJ2-7, with D maybe TRBD1 (6 bases). V lost 2 bases and J 3 bases, leaving 11 bases between the germline ends. The germline gives CDR1 SGHVS, CDR2 FQNEAQ. This CDR3 comprises 14 residues. This CDR3 is CASSLQGTGYEQYF. CDR3 coding DNA: TGTGCCAGCAGCTTACAGGGGACGGGCTACGAGCAGTACTTC.

This rearrangement joins TRBV5-1 to TRBJ2-2; D not resolved. Germline CDR1 is SGHRS and CDR2 is YFSETQ. V shed 0 bases and J shed 1 base, with 4 bases lying between them. The CDR3 length is 14 residues. CDR3 sequence reads: CASSLGRNTGELFF. The DNA for the CDR3 is TGCGCCAGCAGCTTGGGACGGAACACCGGGGAGCTGTTTTTT.

The chain is built from TRBV9 and TRBJ2-5, with D possibly TRBD2 on 5 matching bases. Germline CDR1 is SGDLS and CDR2 is YYNGEE. The CDR3 totals 15 residues. With 4 bases removed from V and 5 bases from J, the gap between germline ends came to 18 bases. CDR3 residues: CASSHRAEGPETQYF. In DNA, the CDR3 is TGTGCCAGCAGCCATAGGGCAGAGGGCCCCGAGACCCAGTACTTC.

The rearrangement joins TRBV4-1 to TRBJ2-1; possibly TRBD1 or TRBD2 for D (6 bases each). From germline, CDR1 is MGHRA and CDR2 YSYEKL. CDR3 length equals 15 residues. Deletions cut 2 bases from V and 6 bases from J, with 14 bases between. CDR3: CASSQIAEGVNEQFF. In DNA form, the CDR3 reads TGCGCCAGCAGCCAAATAGCGGAGGGGGTCAATGAGCAGTTCTTC.

The chain has TRBV6-1 and TRBJ1-2; a weak D match, TRBD1 (5 bases). The CDR3 consists of 13 residues. Germline values: CDR1 MNHNS, CDR2 SASEGT. Trimming pared 2 bases from V and 7 bases from J, leaving 11 bases between. The CDR3 coding sequence is TGTGCCAGCAGTGAAAGCAGGGTCGGTGGCTACACCTTC. Protein sequence: CASSESRVGGYTF.

The chain has TRBV7-9 and TRBJ2-7; unclear D gene. This CDR3 region has 13 residues. The germline CDR1 and CDR2 sequences are SEHNR and FQNEAQ (reference sequence). With 0 bases removed from V and 0 bases from J, the gap between germline ends came to 3 bases. This CDR3 reads CASSLAGSYEQYF. In DNA form, the CDR3 reads TGTGCCAGCAGCTTAGCGGGCTCCTACGAGCAGTACTTC.

V usage is TRBV7-9 and J usage is TRBJ2-3; possible D gene TRBD1, 6 bases. CDR1 and CDR2 from the germline V gene are SEHNR and FQNEAQ (reference sequence). The CDR3 spans 15 residues. The V end lost 8 bases, the J end lost 0 bases, and 15 bases lay between the germline ends. The CDR3 DNA is TGTGCCAGCTTTCACAGGGCGCGTAGCACAGATACGCAGTATTTT. Protein: CASFHRARSTDTQYF.

V usage is TRBV29-1 and J usage is TRBJ1-1; no firm D call. V was trimmed by 5 bases and J by 0 bases, leaving 7 bases between them. Germline lookup yields CDR1 SQVTM and CDR2 ANQGSEA. The CDR3 has 12 amino acids. The CDR3 sequence: CSVQTVNTEAFF. The DNA of the CDR3 is TGCAGCGTTCAGACTGTGAACACTGAAGCTTTCTTT.

V usage is TRBV21-1 and J usage is TRBJ2-3; the table's D call TRBD2 went unverified against the DNA. TRBV21-1 is a recognized pseudogene. The CDR3 sequence is 16 residues long. In nucleotides, the CDR3 is TGTGCCAGCAGCAAAGCGCGGGTGACTAGCACAGATACGCAGTATTTT. Amino acid sequence: CASSKARVTSTDTQYF.

The CDR3 sequence: CASSTLEIGQGSTDTQYF. CDR3 nucleotide sequence: TGTGCCAGTAGTACCCTCGAGATTGGACAGGGGTCCACAGATACGCAGTATTTT. The genes are TRBV19 and TRBJ2-3; 9 bases match TRBD1. Per germline, CDR1 LNHDA and CDR2 SQIVND (reference sequence). The trim removed 4 bases at V and 2 bases at J, leaving 13 bases unmatched. The CDR3 extends over 18 amino acids.

This sequence joins TRBV7-9 and TRBJ2-1; 11 nucleotides align to TRBD2. CDR3 length: 16 amino acids. With 4 bases clipped from V and 4 bases from J, the junction kept 6 bases outside the gene matches. The germline V gene has CDR1 SEHNR and CDR2 FQNEAQ (reference sequence). For the CDR3, the DNA is TGTGCCAGCAGCTCAGAGGGACTAGCGGTGTACAATGAGCAGTTCTTC. Translated, it gives CASSSEGLAVYNEQFF.

V usage is TRBV6-4 and J usage is TRBJ2-1; 9 positions match TRBD2. The junction had 11 bases not matched to a gene; V was cut back by 5 bases and J by 6 bases. From germline, CDR1 is MRHNA and CDR2 SNTAGT. The CDR3 runs 16 residues. The CDR3 is CASSPSLAGASNEQFF. CDR3 DNA sequence: TGTGCCAGCAGTCCATCCTTAGCGGGAGCGTCCAATGAGCAGTTCTTC.

This CDR3 reads CASSLGQSYEQYF. The CDR3 DNA sequence: TGTGCCAGCAGCTTAGGCCAGAGTTACGAGCAGTACTTC. The J gene is TRBJ2-7, the V gene TRBV11-3; D remains ambiguous. Germline V gene lookup returns CDR1 SGHNT and CDR2 YENEEA. Trimming took off 1 base at V and 4 bases at J, with 8 bases between the two ends. The CDR3 runs to 13 residues. Full variable domain (rest looked up from reference TRBV11-3 and TRBJ2-7): EAGVVQSPRYKIIEKKQPVAFWCNPISGHNTLYWYLQNLGQGPELLIRYENEEAVDDSQLPKDRFSAERLKGVDSTLKIQPAELGDSAVYLCASSLGQSYEQYFGPGTRLTVT.

This chain uses TRBV10-2 with TRBJ2-7, with 12 bases lining up with TRBD2. Germline lookup yields CDR1 WSHSY and CDR2 SAAADI. Unmatched junction bases numbered 4, after V lost 3 bases and J lost 1 base. The CDR3 totals 16 residues. The CDR3 region has the DNA TGCGCCAGCAGTGATACTGGGACTAGCGGGTCCTACGAGCAGTACTTC. Translating it yields CASSDTGTSGSYEQYF.

The V call is TRBV11-2, the J call TRBJ2-7; 7 nucleotides match TRBD2. CDR3 length: 16 amino acids. The ends lost 6 bases at V and 0 bases at J; junction bases unmatched: 11. Germline V gene data show CDR1 as SGHAT and CDR2 as FQNNGV. The CDR3 reads CASSFSSGTYSYEQYF. DNA for the CDR3: TGTGCCAGCAGTTTTAGCAGCGGGACTTACTCCTACGAGCAGTACTTC.

The chain joins TRBV2 to TRBJ1-5, with a weak D call TRBD1 (6 bases). Germline-derived CDR1 and CDR2 are SNHLY and FYNNEI. This CDR3 has 13 residues. The V end was cut by 5 bases, the J end by 4 bases, with 9 bases between. The CDR3 coding sequence is TGTGCCAGCAGTCAGGACAGAAATCAGCCCCAGCATTTT. Amino acid sequence: CASSQDRNQPQHF.

J is TRBJ2-2 and V is TRBV5-1; D is possibly TRBD2 (6 bases). In germline, CDR1 is SGHRS, CDR2 YFSETQ. The CDR3 is 13 residues long. Trimming took 5 bases from V and 6 from J, leaving 11 bases between them. Here the CDR3 DNA reads TGCGCCAGCAGGGACGGGAGCTCCGGGGAGCTGTTTTTT. The encoded protein is CASRDGSSGELFF.

The chain joins TRBV5-1 to TRBJ2-7; TRBD2 aligns across 7 bases. The germline gives CDR1 SGHRS, CDR2 YFSETQ. V gave up 4 bases and J gave up 1 base; unmatched junction bases: 2. The CDR3 sequence is 13 residues long. Here the CDR3 reads CASSGTISYEQYF. CDR3 sequence (DNA): TGCGCCAGCAGCGGGACTATATCCTACGAGCAGTACTTC.

J is TRBJ2-1 and V is TRBV10-3; TRBD2 matches at 9 bases. Trimming took 3 bases from V and 6 from J; bases not matched to a gene: 6. Looked up from germline, CDR1 is ENHRY and CDR2 is SYGVKD. CDR3 length equals 15 residues. The CDR3 sequence is CAISEGGGGANEQFF. The DNA for the CDR3 is TGTGCCATCAGTGAAGGTGGCGGGGGGGCCAATGAGCAGTTCTTC.

The chain employs TRBV6-5 and TRBJ2-3; D remains ambiguous. The V gene's germline CDR1 is MNHEY and CDR2 SVGAGI. V gave up 7 bases and J gave up 4 bases, with 9 bases separating them. This CDR3 comprises 12 residues. The CDR3 region is CASKTSADTQYF. The CDR3 DNA reads as TGTGCCAGCAAAACTTCGGCAGATACGCAGTATTTT.

The CDR3 here is CASSFGGRGEKLFF. CDR3 in DNA: TGTGCCAGCAGCTTCGGGGGCCGGGGCGAAAAACTGTTTTTT. The rearrangement links TRBV5-6 to TRBJ1-4; a weak D match, TRBD1 (6 bases). The CDR3 is 14 amino acids. The V gene lost 2 bases and the J gene lost 8 bases, with 13 bases spanning the gap. CDR1 and CDR2 from the germline V gene are SGHDT and YYEEEE.

The CDR3 DNA is TGTGCCAGCAACCAGGGAAGGACCATATATTTT. It yields the protein CASNQGRTIYF. The chain combines TRBV25-1 with TRBJ1-3, with D perhaps matching TRBD1 (5 bases). Germline CDR1 is MGHDK and CDR2 is SYGVNS. V lost 7 bases and J lost 10, with 11 bases in between. CDR3 length equals 11 residues.

The gene calls are TRBV27 and TRBJ2-7, with TRBD2 as a possible D gene (6 bases). There are 15 residues in the CDR3. Germline V CDR1 and CDR2: MNHEY, SMNVEV (reference sequence). V was cut by 0 bases and J by 2 bases, with 11 bases left in between. CDR3 protein: CASSLSRDPAYEQYF. CDR3 nucleotide sequence: TGTGCCAGCAGTTTATCGCGGGACCCTGCCTACGAGCAGTACTTC.

This clone was detected a few times. The chain employs TRBV18 and TRBJ2-7; D gene ambiguous. Germline loops: CDR1 KGHSH, CDR2 LQKENI. CDR3 length: 14 residues. With 2 bases removed from V and 0 bases from J, the gap between germline ends came to 8 bases. In DNA, the CDR3 is TGTGCCAGCTCACCAGGCCGGCTCTCCTACGAGCAGTACTTC. It translates to CASSPGRLSYEQYF.

The gene calls are TRBV9 and TRBJ2-7, with D maybe TRBD2 (5 bases). This CDR3 region has 13 residues. V was shortened by 0 bases and J by 3 bases, with 7 bases between the two germline ends. From germline, CDR1 is SGDLS and CDR2 YYNGEE. The CDR3 loop reads CASSVGLNYEQYF. The DNA for the CDR3 is TGTGCCAGCAGCGTAGGACTAAACTACGAGCAGTACTTC.

This chain uses TRBV7-9 with TRBJ1-5, with a tentative D call TRBD1 (5 bases). V was cut by 1 base and J by 4 bases, with 14 bases left in between. This CDR3 spans 16 amino acids. The germline V gene has CDR1 SEHNR and CDR2 FQNEAQ (reference sequence). CDR3 protein: CASSLGGVGGNQPQHF. The DNA of the CDR3 is TGTGCCAGCAGCTTAGGGGGTGTGGGGGGAAATCAGCCCCAGCATTTT.

The chain employs TRBV2 and TRBJ2-5; 9 bases are a match to TRBD1. V lost 6 bases, J lost 5 bases, and 4 bases stayed unmatched. This CDR3 has 13 amino acids. CDR1 and CDR2 from the germline V gene are SNHLY and FYNNEI. The CDR3 region has the DNA TGTGCCAGCAGGGACAGGGGTAGGGAGACCCAGTACTTC. Protein product: CASRDRGRETQYF.

This sequence joins TRBV25-1 and TRBJ1-4, with 8 nucleotides matching TRBD1. The CDR3 extends over 15 amino acids. The ends lost 0 bases at V and 7 bases at J; junction bases unmatched: 4. Germline V gene lookup returns CDR1 MGHDK and CDR2 SYGVNS. The CDR3, as DNA: TGTGCCAGCAGTGAATATATCAGGGGGCGTGAAAAACTGTTTTTT. Amino acid sequence: CASSEYIRGREKLFF.